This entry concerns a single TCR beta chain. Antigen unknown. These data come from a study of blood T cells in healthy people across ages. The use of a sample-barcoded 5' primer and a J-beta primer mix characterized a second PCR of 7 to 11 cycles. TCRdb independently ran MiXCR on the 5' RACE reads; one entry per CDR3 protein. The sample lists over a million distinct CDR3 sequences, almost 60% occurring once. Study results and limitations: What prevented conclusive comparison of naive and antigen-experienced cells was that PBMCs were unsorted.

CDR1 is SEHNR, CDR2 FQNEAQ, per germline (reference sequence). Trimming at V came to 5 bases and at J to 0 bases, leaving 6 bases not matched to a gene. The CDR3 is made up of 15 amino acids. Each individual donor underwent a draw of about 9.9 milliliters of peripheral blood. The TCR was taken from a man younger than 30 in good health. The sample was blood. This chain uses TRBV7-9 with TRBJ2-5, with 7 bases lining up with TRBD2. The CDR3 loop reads CASSLYLADQETQYF. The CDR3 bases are TGTGCCAGCAGCCTTTACCTAGCGGACCAAGAGACCCAGTACTTC.